The table lists the clone carrying this TCR beta chain with many counts. Per the germline V gene, CDR1 is SGHAT and CDR2 is FQNNGV. Trimming pared 5 bases from V and 1 base from J, leaving 14 bases between. CDR3 length: 15 amino acids. Amplification yielded TCR beta CDR3 regions, with RNA transcripts as the source. First-round RT-PCR targeting the TCR CDR3 was performed with the HTBI primer set. Using its own MiXCR run on the multiplex PCR reads, TCRdb lists one record per CDR3 protein. The sample lists approximately 400,000 distinct CDR3 sequences; about 16% were seen once. This entry is derived from a study of T cells in Graves' hyperthyroidism and ophthalmopathy.

The sequenced sample consisted of blood. This sequence joins TRBV11-2 and TRBJ1-1, with D possibly being TRBD1 (5 bases). This receptor was identified in a woman aged 30 to 39 with Graves' hyperthyroidism. CDR3 nucleotides: TGTGCCAGCAGCCTAGGGGCCCGCCCGAACACTGAAGCTTTCTTT. It codes for CASSLGARPNTEAFF.